The 15 T cell receptor beta chains below all came from one sample that was sequenced in a study of cytomegalovirus exposure and HLA in healthy donors. PCR was performed using 60 Vbeta and 13 Jbeta primers. Assay: immunoSEQ multiplex PCR; the TCRdb copy retains only in-frame clones and omits some. The sample includes approximately 160,000 clones, 82% of them seen just once. Sequenced material: PBMCs. All receptors come from a girl under 18 in good health and CMV-seropositive.

The CDR3 coding sequence is TGTGCCAGCAGTATTCTACAGGGACCCCGGGGCAATCAGCCCCAGCATTTT. Protein product: CASSILQGPRGNQPQHF. The chain is built from TRBV27 and TRBJ1-5, with D perhaps TRBD1 (6 bases). The V end lost 5 bases, the J end lost 2 bases, and 19 bases lay between the germline ends. CDR3 size: 17 residues. The germline V gene encodes CDR1 MNHEY and CDR2 SMNVEV (reference sequence).

The chain is built from TRBV6-4 and TRBJ2-3; D might be TRBD2 (6 bases). The CDR3 sequence is 15 residues long. V shed 2 bases and J shed 0 bases, with 9 bases lying between them. CDR1 is MRHNA, CDR2 SNTAGT, per germline. In DNA, the CDR3 is TGTGCCAGCAGTGACAGCGGGTATAGCACAGATACGCAGTATTTT. Protein sequence: CASSDSGYSTDTQYF.

This chain links TRBV25-1 with TRBJ2-7, with D perhaps matching TRBD1 (6 bases). V was shortened by 4 bases and J by 5 bases, with 15 bases between the two germline ends. This CDR3 region has 14 residues. CDR1 is MGHDK and CDR2 is SYGVNS in the germline V gene. CDR3 DNA: TGTGCCAGCAGTGGCCTCCGGGACATCAACGAGCAGTACTTC. This gives the protein CASSGLRDINEQYF.

The rearrangement links TRBV28 to TRBJ1-2; TRBD1 agrees at 10 bases. This CDR3 is built from 14 residues. V was clipped by 0 bases and J by 5 bases; unmatched bases: 0. Germline V gene lookup returns CDR1 MDHEN and CDR2 SYDVKM. The CDR3 here is CASSLWGQGYGYTF. In DNA, the CDR3 is TGTGCCAGCAGTTTATGGGGACAGGGGTATGGCTACACCTTC.

This chain uses TRBV11-3 with TRBJ2-7; 7 bases align to TRBD1. V dropped 5 bases and J dropped 3; count of bases not matched to a gene: 7. This CDR3 has 14 amino acids. Per germline, CDR1 SGHNT and CDR2 YENEEA. The CDR3 nucleotides read TGTGCCAGCAGCCCCGGGACAGATGACTACGAGCAGTACTTC. This codes for CASSPGTDDYEQYF.

J is TRBJ2-4 and V is TRBV5-1; D tentatively reads TRBD1 or TRBD2 (6 bases each). The CDR3 is made up of 15 amino acids. The germline V and J ends were trimmed by 4 bases and 5 bases, with 16 bases remaining between them. Per the germline V gene, CDR1 is SGHRS and CDR2 is YFSETQ. The CDR3 here is CASSLGGSWENIQYF. CDR3 bases: TGCGCCAGCAGCCTGGGGGGCAGCTGGGAAAACATTCAGTACTTC.

The V gene is TRBV7-2, the J gene TRBJ2-1; TRBD1 agrees at 8 bases. The length of the CDR3 is 13 residues. Trimming removed 3 bases from V and 9 bases from J; junction bases left unmatched: 4. Germline-derived CDR1 and CDR2 are SGHTA and FQGNSA. DNA for the CDR3: TGTGCCAGCAGCTTTCAGGGGGCAAGTGAGCAGTTCTTC. Translated, it gives CASSFQGASEQFF.

The chain recombines TRBV10-3 with TRBJ2-3; 10 nucleotides match TRBD1. CDR3 length: 16 residues. CDR1 ENHRY and CDR2 SYGVKD come from the germline V gene. V was clipped by 0 bases and J by 4 bases; unmatched bases: 4. The CDR3 protein is CAISESKGQGADTQYF. The CDR3 nucleotides read TGTGCCATCAGTGAGTCGAAAGGACAGGGGGCAGATACGCAGTATTTT.

This clone came up once. V gene TRBV7-2 combines with J gene TRBJ1-5; D ambiguous. V was shortened by 4 bases and J by 0 bases, with 13 bases between the two germline ends. CDR1 SGHTA and CDR2 FQGNSA come from the germline V gene. The CDR3 covers 16 residues. In nucleotides, the CDR3 is TGTGCCAGCAGCTCAGCCCCGGGGTATAGCAATCAGCCCCAGCATTTT. Translated, it gives CASSSAPGYSNQPQHF.

This chain connects TRBV5-4 to TRBJ2-5, with 10 bases matching TRBD2. This CDR3 has 17 residues. The V and J ends lost 0 bases and 2 bases, in that order; junction bases with no gene match: 7. Germline CDR1 is SGHNT and CDR2 is YYREEE (reference sequence). The CDR3 DNA is TGTGCCAGCAGCTTGGGCGTCAGCGGGGGGGCTCAAGAGACCCAGTACTTC. Its protein is CASSLGVSGGAQETQYF.

This clone was counted only a few times. A read error may account for a junction end that differs from germline. The chain couples TRBV30 to TRBJ2-7; 8 bases line up with TRBD2. The CDR3 covers 15 residues. The germline gives CDR1 GTSNPN, CDR2 SVGIG (reference sequence). CDR3 amino acids: CAWNLISGASNEQYF. Here the CDR3 DNA reads TGTGCCTGGAACCTGATTAGCGGGGCCTCCAACGAGCAGTACTTC.

This clone was observed a few times. The rearrangement uses TRBV5-1 and TRBJ1-1; possible D gene TRBD1, 6 bases. The CDR3 is 13 amino acids. Trimming removed 4 bases from V and 8 bases from J, with 15 bases in between. From germline, CDR1 is SGHRS and CDR2 YFSETQ. CDR3 residues: CASSPNPTGEAFF. The CDR3 coding sequence is TGCGCCAGCAGCCCCAATCCCACAGGGGAAGCTTTCTTT.

The chain is built from TRBV6-5 and TRBJ1-2; a weak D match, TRBD1 (6 bases). The V and J ends lost 4 bases and 4 bases respectively, with 13 bases between them. Germline V gives CDR1 MNHEY, CDR2 SVGAGI. CDR3 length: 14 residues. This chain's CDR3 is CASSWGGSFYGYTF. DNA of the CDR3: TGTGCCAGCAGTTGGGGGGGCAGCTTCTATGGCTACACCTTC.

The chain has TRBV6-5 and TRBJ2-1; 8 nucleotides match TRBD2. The length of the CDR3 is 16 residues. Trimming cost V 2 bases and J 5 bases; bases outside gene matches: 8. Germline CDR1 is MNHEY and CDR2 is SVGAGI. The CDR3 bases are TGTGCCAGCAGTTACACAAGCGGGAGTCTTAACAATGAGCAGTTCTTC. This translates into CASSYTSGSLNNEQFF.

The chain joins TRBV7-2 to TRBJ2-5, with 7 nucleotides matching TRBD2. Germline V gives CDR1 SGHTA, CDR2 FQGNSA. J gave up 2 bases and V 6 bases, and 12 bases lay outside the gene matches. This CDR3 is built from 16 residues. CDR3 residues: CASSIKLRERQETQYF. The CDR3 region has the DNA TGTGCCAGCAGTATCAAATTGCGGGAGAGACAAGAGACCCAGTACTTC.